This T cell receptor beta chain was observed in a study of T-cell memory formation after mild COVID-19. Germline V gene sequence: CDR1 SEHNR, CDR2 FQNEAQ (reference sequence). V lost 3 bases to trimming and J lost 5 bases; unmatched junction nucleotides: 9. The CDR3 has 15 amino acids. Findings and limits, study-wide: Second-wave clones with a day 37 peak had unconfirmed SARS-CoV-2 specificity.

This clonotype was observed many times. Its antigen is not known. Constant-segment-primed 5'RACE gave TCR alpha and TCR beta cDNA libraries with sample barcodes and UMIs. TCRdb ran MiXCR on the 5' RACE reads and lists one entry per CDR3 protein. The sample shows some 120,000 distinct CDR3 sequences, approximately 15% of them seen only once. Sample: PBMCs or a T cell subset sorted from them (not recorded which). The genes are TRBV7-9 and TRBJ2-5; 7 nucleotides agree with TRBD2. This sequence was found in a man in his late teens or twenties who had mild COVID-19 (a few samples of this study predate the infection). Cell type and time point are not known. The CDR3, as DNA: TGTGCCAGCAGCTTCTACAGACTAGCCGGGGAGACCCAGTACTTC. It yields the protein CASSFYRLAGETQYF.